Sequencing of this TCR beta chain was carried out in a study of T cells after yellow fever vaccination (dated by TCRdb to about 2019). Notes on the research overall: Libraries from fractions with low cell numbers were prepared with the SMART-Seq v4 Ultra Low Input RNA kit. To track T-cell clones before and after primary and booster YFV17D yellow fever vaccination, bulk TCR alpha and beta repertoires were sequenced longitudinally. Bulk PBMC replicates and cell subsets were isolated from blood drawn at multiple timepoints before and after both primary and secondary immunization. Two healthy male donors made up the cohort, one aged 18 to 30 years and the other aged 30 to 40 years.

Read against the paper, the sample's treatment or condition label means: live attenuated yellow fever vaccine strain. At each blood-draw timepoint, two biological replicates of bulk PBMCs were collected. PBMCs were isolated from peripheral blood using a standard Ficoll-Paque protocol. TriZol was used to extract RNA from bulk PBMCs, CD4 and CD8 fractions, and dextramer-positive and dextramer-negative fractions. This clonotype was seen only a few times. Which antigen it targets is not known. No per-base quality is available; no much larger clone lies one base away. TCR cDNA was synthesized by 5'RACE template switching, through which a universal primer site and unique molecular identifiers were introduced. Priming for cDNA synthesis came from both the TCR alpha and TCR beta constant segments. Two PCR steps were used to amplify libraries, with sample barcodes and sequencing adapters being added in the second step. Libraries were sequenced on Illumina HiSeq 2500 (2x100 bp) or NovaSeq (2x150 bp). Turning to the authors' computational methods: Reads were demultiplexed and collapsed into UMI consensus sequences with MIGEC, and V(D)J alignment was performed with MiXCR. Vaccine-responding clonotypes were identified with edgeR using replicate PBMC samples, with FDR below 0.01 and a log2 fold change above 5 up to day 15 being required. CD4 or CD8 identity was assigned to each bulk clonotype according to whether the clonotype was present at higher abundance in the sequenced CD4 repertoire or the sequenced CD8 repertoire. Using fastp trimming at Q25 and MiXCR clonotype assembly, TCRdb reanalyzed the public sequencing data and kept in-frame beta chains. Entries that share a CDR3 protein sequence are merged under the most common genes and DNA. These V and J calls originate from TCRdb's pipeline instead of the authors' own analysis. Here the sample has 510,000 or so distinct CDR3 sequences; 19% occur a single time. Approximately 15% of the sample belongs to the ten largest clones.

As encoded in the germline V gene, CDR1 is SGHRS while CDR2 is YFSETQ. Germline trimming amounts to 1 base on V and 4 bases on J, with 12 as the count of junction bases outside the gene matches. The CDR3 holds 17 amino acids from the cysteine to the phenylalanine. The only DNA kept is the CDR3, 51 bases in frame from the first base. The paper's findings and limits, for the study overall: Compared with the primary T-cell response, the secondary T-cell response was faster but weaker, reaching its peak on day 5 rather than on day 15. Because only a couple of donors were included in the study, the extent to which the findings can be generalized is limited. Computational filtering was required because FACS-sorted repertoires could contain abundant contaminating clonotypes from the bulk population. After the booster, most clones that had expanded after primary vaccination were detected again (approximately 97% of CD4 and around 88% of CD8), suggesting broad maintenance of memory. A small share of clonotypes was detected in both CD4 and CD8 compartments, with the overlap likely arising from convergent recombination.

This receptor was obtained from a man aged 25-40 years who received the YFV17D yellow fever vaccine. Sequencing was performed on PBMCs, taken 15 days after the yellow fever booster vaccination. The chain is encoded by TRBV5-1 joined to TRBJ2-7, with 9 bases matching TRBD2. In nucleotide form, the sequence is TGCGCCAGCAGCTTGTTCCCCGCTAGCGGGAAAACGTACGAGCAGTACTTC. Its product reads: CASSLFPASGKTYEQYF.